The clone carrying this T cell receptor (beta chain) was counted a few times. V gave up 3 bases and J gave up 4 bases, with 18 bases separating them. CDR3 size: 16 residues. Germline CDR1 KGHSH, CDR2 LQKENI. The sample belongs to a study of blood T cells in healthy people across ages. The use of a sample-barcoded 5' primer and a J-beta primer mix characterized a second PCR of roughly 6 to 12 cycles. The template-switch adaptor was a 5' adaptor with 12 random nucleotides. It tagged each cDNA molecule. No fewer than 3 million CDR3-containing paired-end reads came from each sample. TCRdb analysed the 5' RACE reads with MiXCR anew, one entry per CDR3 protein. This table holds roughly 900,000 distinct CDR3 sequences, 29% found once. Whenever a sample was processed, at least 6.5 million PBMCs were isolated.

Sample: blood. The TCR comes from a woman older than 75 in good health. V gene TRBV18 combines with J gene TRBJ1-1; D may be TRBD1 (5 bases). The CDR3 reads CASSPASGLFGTEAFF. CDR3 nucleotides: TGTGCCAGCTCACCGGCCTCGGGGCTGTTTGGCACTGAAGCTTTCTTT.